This T cell receptor (beta chain) was sequenced in a study of cytomegalovirus exposure and HLA in healthy donors (dated by TCRdb to 2015 to 2018). A note on the overall study: In an earlier analysis of 587 of the donors, 250 to 350 Gb of sequence data and approximately 100 million unique TCR beta sequences from some 170 million T cells were reported. The study was designed to test whether signatures of past pathogen exposure could be identified by cataloging public T cell receptors. Among almost 400 genotyped donors of the cohort, an average of 235,054 unique TCR beta nucleotide sequences were sequenced per donor, roughly 18% of them non-productive. Every repertoire in the discovery cohort had been generated on one and the same sequencing platform. Donor age, sex, ethnicity and CMV serostatus were collected together with the repertoire data. The study used immunosequencing to profile the T cell repertoires of 666 subjects and linked those repertoires to cytomegalovirus serostatus. Five DR-DQ haplotypes were handled as single units for association and clustering because linkage in the cohort was strong. To study patterns of TCR occurrence, a later analysis re-analyzed previously published TCR beta repertoires from several hundred donors and added high-resolution HLA genotyping. Among the roughly 390 genotyped donors, 75% to 90% belonged to the genetic ancestry cluster associated with self-reported Caucasian donors. A separate validation cohort of over 95 different subjects was used in addition to the roughly 670-subject first cohort. In an earlier analysis of over 550 of the donors, high-throughput TCR beta sequencing was used to judge whether each TCR beta V gene segment behaved as functional or pseudogenic. The number of donors typed differed by locus, with 629-630 for A, B, C, DRB1 and DQB1, more than 500 for DQA1, some 570 for DPA1, and 450 to 480 for DPB1. An early release covering approximately 600 HLA-typed donors comprised about 300 gigabases of sequencing data and around 80 million unique TCR sequences. Class I and class II HLA loci were covered by the typing at four-digit resolution. Genome-wide SNP genotypes for about 65% of the roughly 670 donors were used in a later genetic analysis, which treated that subset as a discovery cohort. Rather than using new phenotypic data, the later analysis identified candidate immune exposures from TCR beta sequences and from how often those sequences occurred across donors. High-throughput TCR immunosequencing, statistical association of individual TCRs with disease status, and machine learning were combined to predict cytomegalovirus infection status. Results and caveats for the whole study, not just this receptor: CMV serostatus was the only immune exposure information available for the cohort. Linkage disequilibrium might explain the correlated functional status among segregating V segments, but an unknown experimental factor could not be ruled out. HLA typing was unavailable for some donors at each locus, so association tests used only the typed subset. According to the authors, the approach could potentially be generalized to other disease states and immunological phenotypes. Most TCR sequences were seen in very few donors, while some public TCRs were found in many individuals. The 87-base-pair reads could not distinguish some IMGT-functional V segments, including TRBV6-2 and TRBV6-3, so those segments were excluded. Assigning TCR associations to individual alleles was difficult when HLA alleles, especially DR and DQ, strongly co-occurred. A later genetic analysis associated a missense DCLRE1C variant with V-gene and J-gene trimming of TCR beta chains, and an independent cohort replicated the association. Cytomegalovirus status was reported to be diagnosed by the classifier with high specificity and sensitivity in both the original and validation cohorts. A few of the identified cytomegalovirus-associated TCR beta chains were confirmed in vitro to be specific for cytomegalovirus antigens. A later analysis found that TCR association rates varied across HLA loci, with DRB1 alleles showing the most associated TCRs and HLA-C alleles the fewest. A total of fewer than 200 TCR beta chains were listed by the study as associated with cytomegalovirus. Because counts were too low, seventeen rarely observed V segments, including chromosome 9 orphons, were excluded from the earlier analysis of several hundred of the donors. At a false discovery rate of 0.05, a later analysis linked 16,951 TCR beta sequences to specific HLA alleles. According to a later analysis, most CMV-associated TCR beta chains appeared to be HLA-restricted, and the HLA associations seemed to be driven largely by CMV exposure. Sequencing depth was assumed to be roughly uniform across donors in the presence/absence analyses, though that assumption may not hold. In a later analysis, HLA-associated TCR beta chains showed more clonal expansion and lower generation probabilities than non-associated chains that were equally common. In this cohort, only TCR beta chains were sequenced, and detectable features were limited by the absence of alpha or paired-chain data. In an earlier analysis of about 600 of the donors, most TCR beta V segments appeared in productive rearrangements about 87% or about 30% of the time, broadly matching IMGT annotations. The sequencing pipeline was judged likely to have produced a cluster of highly shared sequence variants as a technical artifact. According to a later analysis, parvovirus B19, influenza, CMV and Epstein-Barr virus appeared linked to several top co-occurrence clusters. A further reported finding was that TCR beta sequences accurately predicted the HLA-A and HLA-B alleles for most subjects in the first cohort. In a later genetic analysis, fewer N-insertions in productive TCRs were reported among donors in an Asian-associated ancestry cluster than the approximately 670-donor mean.

Libraries were prepared through the immunoSEQ multiplex PCR assay. The multiplex PCR relied on a mix of 60 forward primers for TCR Vbeta segments and 13 reverse primers for TCR Jbeta segments. Amplification of the CDR3 region of rearranged TCR beta genes was performed with a multiplex PCR assay on genomic DNA. The Illumina HiSeq System was used to sequence the amplified TCR beta libraries as 87-base-pair reads. The paper's processing steps were these. In a later analysis, approximately 74 million unique TCR beta chains were counted across the 500 to 850 repertoires, and roughly 11 million of these chains were shared by at least two donors. To remove PCR and sequencing errors, raw reads were error-corrected and collapsed into unique sequences using a nearest-neighbor algorithm that merged closely related sequences. To assign V, D and J gene segments, CDR3 sequences were aligned to IMGT reference sequences. For a sequence to be retained, a match of at least six nucleotides to both a V gene segment and a J gene segment was required. A rearrangement was called productive if the CDR3 had no stop codons and remained in frame with V and J, and every other rearrangement was called non-productive. CDR3 was defined by IMGT convention, running from the second conserved V-encoded cysteine to the conserved J-encoded phenylalanine. In an earlier analysis of more than 550 of the donors, sequences lacking an unambiguous match to a single V gene segment were excluded. An earlier analysis of a few hundred of the donors called V segments functional above 56.7% productive rearrangements and segregating when the between-donor standard deviation exceeded 5%. A statistical classification framework was developed to diagnose cytomegalovirus status using the catalog of TCR beta chain sequences. In a later analysis, TCR nucleotide sequences were compared against IMGT/GENE-DB human TR gene sequences so that V and J genes could be assigned. The TCRdist pipeline was used in a later analysis to assign CDR3 sequences and most-parsimonious VDJ recombination scenarios. A later analysis defined each TCR beta chain by its CDR3 amino acid sequence plus V-gene family, and excluded reads lacking a unique V-gene family. As a way to deal with suspected cross-contamination and a sequencing artifact, a later analysis dropped nearly 600 nucleotide sequences that were highly shared and had low generation probability. In a later analysis, a clonal expansion index was calculated for each public chain from normalized within-repertoire ranks of inferred template counts. In a later analysis, generation probabilities were computed using a VDJ recombination model fitted to out-of-frame rearrangements, and the results were checked against IGoR. Hypergeometric tests were used in a later analysis to score TCR-TCR, TCR-HLA and TCR-CMV co-occurrence, with a repertoire-size bias correction applied to the TCR pairs. In a later analysis, false discovery rates were estimated by permuting HLA or CMV assignments 20 times. In a later analysis, co-occurring TCRs were grouped using DBSCAN, and TCRdist sequence similarity was added for clustering within HLA-allele-positive subsets. Repertoires with fewer than 30,000 or more than 120,000 public chains, plus five repertoires with anomalous nucleotide sharing, were excluded from co-occurrence clustering. TCRdb carries this immuneACCESS record with in-frame sequences only. Its versions omit some clonotypes, under half of them owing to an unresolved V gene in the studies checked, with the rest unexplained. V, J and clone size derive from that table, while D and trimming were established from the DNA sequence. Across this sample there are 70,000 to 95,000 clones, with approximately 79% seen only once. The ten largest clones take up 13% of the sample.

The cohort was made up of 666 healthy bone marrow donors. Cohort members were all nominally healthy when sampled, although unrecorded immune exposures were likely present. Of the 700 or so cohort members, more than 250 had a positive CMV serostatus and approximately 370 had a negative one, while no CMV serostatus was recorded for the donor. A peripheral blood sample was provided by each donor, and peripheral blood mononuclear cells were used for TCR beta sequencing. Genomic DNA extraction from the blood cell samples was performed with the Qiagen DNeasy Blood Extraction Kit. V gives up 5 bases and J gives up 2 bases, and the segment between their germline ends measures 6 bases. CDR1 and CDR2 are drawn from the germline V gene (reference sequence): LNHNV, YYDKDF. The CDR3 goes from the cysteine to the phenylalanine over 12 residues. This entry keeps only the CDR3 DNA: 36 bases, framed from base 1. On this clone itself: Its antigen has not been determined. Nothing much larger sits one base from this clone, and base qualities are not available.

The V and J segments used are TRBV15 and TRBJ1-1; no D gene can be assigned with confidence. This clonotype originated in a human donor in good health. Specimen: PBMCs. CDR3 region: CATSAVNTEAFF. The bases read TGTGCCACCAGCGCAGTCAACACTGAAGCTTTCTTT.